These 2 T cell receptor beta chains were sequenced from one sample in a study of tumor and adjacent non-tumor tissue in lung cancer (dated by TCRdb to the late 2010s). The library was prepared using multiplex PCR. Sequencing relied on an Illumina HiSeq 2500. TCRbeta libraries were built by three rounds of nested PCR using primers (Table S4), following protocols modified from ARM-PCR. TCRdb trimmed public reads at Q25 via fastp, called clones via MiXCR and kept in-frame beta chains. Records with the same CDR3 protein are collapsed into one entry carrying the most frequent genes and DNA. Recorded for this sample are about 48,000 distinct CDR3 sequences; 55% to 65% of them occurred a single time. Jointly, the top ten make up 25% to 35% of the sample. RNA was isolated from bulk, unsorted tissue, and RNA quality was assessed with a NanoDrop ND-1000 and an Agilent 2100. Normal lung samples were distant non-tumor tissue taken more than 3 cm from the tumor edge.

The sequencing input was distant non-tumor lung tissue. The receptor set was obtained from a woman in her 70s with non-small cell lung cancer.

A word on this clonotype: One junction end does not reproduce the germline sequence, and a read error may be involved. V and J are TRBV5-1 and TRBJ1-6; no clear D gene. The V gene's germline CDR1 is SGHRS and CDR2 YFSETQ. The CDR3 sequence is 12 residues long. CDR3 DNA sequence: TGCGCCAGCAGTTCCGGTTATTCACCCCTCAACTTT. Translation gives CASSSGYSPLNF.

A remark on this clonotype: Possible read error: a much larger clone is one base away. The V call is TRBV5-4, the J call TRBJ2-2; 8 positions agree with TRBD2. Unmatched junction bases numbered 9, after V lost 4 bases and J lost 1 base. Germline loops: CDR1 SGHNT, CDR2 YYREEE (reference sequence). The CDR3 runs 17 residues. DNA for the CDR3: TGTGCCAGCAGCCCTAACACCGGGAGGGGGAACACCGGGGAGCTGTTTTTT. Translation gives CASSPNTGRGNTGELFF.